This entry lists 10 T cell receptor beta chains sequenced from one sample in a study of vaccination effects on CD4 cells after COVID-19. The table came from immunoSEQ multiplex PCR; TCRdb's copy has only in-frame clones and leaves some out. The sample contains 15,000 to 20,000 clones, 60% to 80% of which appear only once. Their specific antigens are unknown. Under the ViraFEST assay, PBMC were stimulated with viral peptide pools so that antigen-specific CD4+ T cells expanded. Sequencing was performed afterwards. The culture ran for 10 days, and then CD4+ T cells were isolated. Infection with SARS-CoV-2 occurred in the person between March and December 2020, and PCR confirmed it. Sequenced here: CD4+ T cells from PBMCs cultured with SARS-CoV-2 spike peptides, sampled before COVID-19 vaccination. Receptor source: a human donor who had a prior SARS-CoV-2 infection.

The chain joins TRBV5-1 to TRBJ1-1, with 9 bases lining up with TRBD1. V trimming: 4 bases; J trimming: 2 bases; junction bases outside the gene matches: 9. This CDR3 contains 16 residues. Germline CDR1 reads SGHRS; CDR2 reads YFSETQ. CDR3 DNA: TGCGCCAGCAGCAAGGGACAGGGCGGAGTTAACACTGAAGCTTTCTTT. Translation gives CASSKGQGGVNTEAFF.

The chain couples TRBV4-1 to TRBJ1-1; D unclear. The CDR3 runs 14 residues. Between the trimmed V and J ends, which lost 7 bases and 9 bases, there was a span of 21 bases. Per germline, CDR1 MGHRA and CDR2 YSYEKL. The CDR3 DNA reads as TGCGCCAGCACACAGCGGCGGGGATCTGAAAAAGCTTTCTTT. Translation gives CASTQRRGSEKAFF.

This chain connects TRBV11-2 to TRBJ1-1, with D possibly TRBD1 on 5 matching bases. CDR1 SGHAT and CDR2 FQNNGV come from the germline V gene. There are 14 residues in the CDR3. V was shortened by 0 bases and J by 6 bases, with 11 bases between the two germline ends. CDR3 residues: CASSLEPGGAEAFF. CDR3 DNA sequence: TGTGCCAGCAGCTTAGAACCGGGAGGGGCTGAAGCTTTCTTT.

The chain carries TRBV2 and TRBJ1-1, with D possibly being TRBD1 (5 bases). V was clipped by 8 bases and J by 4 bases, with 17 bases between them. The CDR3 has 14 amino acids. Looked up from germline, CDR1 is SNHLY and CDR2 is FYNNEI. CDR3: CASLKSSRGTEAFF. The CDR3 DNA reads TGTGCCAGCCTGAAATCGTCTAGGGGCACTGAAGCTTTCTTT.

This chain connects TRBV24-1 to TRBJ2-4; possibly TRBD2 for D (7 bases). The CDR3 is 14 amino acids. Germline CDR1 is KGHDR and CDR2 is SFDVKD. V was trimmed by 6 bases and J by 5 bases, leaving 13 bases between them. The CDR3 is CATSRGGAENIQYF. CDR3 bases: TGTGCCACCAGTAGAGGGGGGGCCGAAAACATTCAGTACTTC.

The CDR3 spells CASSHSNQPQHF. Written as DNA, the CDR3 is TGTGCCAGCAGCCATAGCAATCAGCCCCAGCATTTT. The chain combines TRBV3-1 (or the pseudogene TRBV3-2) with TRBJ1-5, with no clear D. The V gene lost 3 bases and the J gene lost 0 bases, with 0 bases spanning the gap. CDR1 and CDR2 (germline): LGHDT, YNNKEL (reference sequence). The CDR3 runs 12 residues.

The chain employs TRBV3-1 (or the pseudogene TRBV3-2) and TRBJ1-1, with 7 bases aligning to TRBD1. CDR1 is LGHDT and CDR2 is YNNKEL in the germline V gene (reference sequence). The CDR3 extends over 13 amino acids. Trimming cost V 1 base and J 7 bases; bases outside gene matches: 3. Here the CDR3 reads CASSQGRDSEAFF. For the CDR3, the DNA is TGTGCCAGCAGCCAAGGTCGGGACAGTGAAGCTTTCTTT.

This chain links TRBV5-4 with TRBJ2-2; 10 bases align to TRBD2. J gave up 1 base and V 4 bases, and 4 bases lay outside the gene matches. Germline lookup yields CDR1 SGHNT and CDR2 YYREEE (reference sequence). The CDR3 totals 16 residues. CDR3 protein: CASSPGLAVNTGELFF. In DNA, the CDR3 is TGTGCCAGCAGCCCCGGACTAGCGGTGAACACCGGGGAGCTGTTTTTT.

The genes are TRBV7-2 and TRBJ2-5; D not resolved. This CDR3 region has 14 residues. CDR1 and CDR2 from the germline V gene are SGHTA and FQGNSA. The V end lost 5 bases, the J end lost 2 bases, and 12 bases lay between the germline ends. The CDR3 DNA reads TGTGCCAGCAGCCCCTCGTTGTGGCAAGAGACCCAGTACTTC. Translating gives CASSPSLWQETQYF.

The rearrangement joins TRBV5-5 to TRBJ1-4; 7 positions match TRBD1. The ends lost 4 bases at V and 5 bases at J; junction bases unmatched: 8. The germline V gene encodes CDR1 SGHKS and CDR2 YYEKEE (reference sequence). The CDR3 has 15 residues. The CDR3 coding sequence is TGTGCCAGCAGCCCAGGGACCAGGGGGAATGAAAAACTGTTTTTT. Amino acid sequence: CASSPGTRGNEKLFF.